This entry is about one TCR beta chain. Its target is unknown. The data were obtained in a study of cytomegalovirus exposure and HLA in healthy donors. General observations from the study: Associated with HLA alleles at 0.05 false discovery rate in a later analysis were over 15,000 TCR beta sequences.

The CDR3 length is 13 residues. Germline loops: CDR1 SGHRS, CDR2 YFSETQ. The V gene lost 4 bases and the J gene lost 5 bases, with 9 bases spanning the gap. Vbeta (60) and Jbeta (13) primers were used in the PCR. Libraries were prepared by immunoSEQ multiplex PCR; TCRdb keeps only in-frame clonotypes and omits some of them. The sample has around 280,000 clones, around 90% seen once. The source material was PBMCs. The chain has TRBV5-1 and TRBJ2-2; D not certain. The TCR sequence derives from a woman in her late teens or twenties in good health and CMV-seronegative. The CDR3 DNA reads TGCGCCAGCAGCCCCGGTGTTACCGGGGAGCTGTTTTTT. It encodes CASSPGVTGELFF.